The present T cell receptor (beta chain) was sequenced within a study of T cells in Graves' hyperthyroidism and ophthalmopathy. Whole-study findings and limits: Appearing also in blood were most of the thyroid clonotypes expanded above 0.001.

Germline CDR1 is MNHNS and CDR2 is SASEGT. The CDR3 is 15 amino acids. Trimming cost V 6 bases and J 7 bases; bases outside gene matches: 13. Clinical symptoms, serum thyroxine, TRAb, thyroid ultrasound and orbital computed tomography established diagnosis. Template material for amplifying TCR beta CDR3 regions consisted of RNA transcripts. HTBI primers were the set used in a first-round RT-PCR of the TCR CDR3. Each CDR3 protein is one row after TCRdb ran MiXCR on the multiplex PCR reads. The sample includes 400,000 to 500,000 distinct CDR3 sequences, roughly an eighth of them seen just once. This clonotype was counted at least ten times. No antigen is known for it.

The TCR comes from a woman under 30 with Graves' hyperthyroidism. Sequenced: blood. The chain carries TRBV6-1 and TRBJ2-7; 9 bases are shared with TRBD1. Written as DNA, the CDR3 is TGTGCCAGCAGCTCCCACAGGGGGCGCCCGGGGGAGCAGTACTTC. Translation gives CASSSHRGRPGEQYF.